This TCR beta chain was retrieved from a study of memory CD4+ T cells and cytomegalovirus serostatus. The study's findings and limits: Suggested: most of the CMV-linked TCR signature lies in CD4+ memory cells.

Germline assignment: CDR1 KGHSH and CDR2 LQKENI. This CDR3 has 15 residues. J gave up 5 bases and V 1 base, and 2 bases lay outside the gene matches. Concerning this clone: Its antigen remains unknown.

Single viable CD3+CD4+CD8-CD45RO+ cells were sorted as the memory CD4+ T cells. Produced via immunoSEQ multiplex PCR; TCRdb's table is partial and in-frame only. The profile shows about 64,000 clones, over 60% of them singletons. This sequence was found in an adult in good health and CMV-seronegative. The sample taken for sequencing was memory CD4+ T cells from blood. V gene TRBV18 combines with J gene TRBJ2-1; 10 bases are a match to TRBD2. CDR3 nucleotides: TGTGCCAGCTCACCACGAGCGGGAGGGGACAATGAGCAGTTCTTC. Protein: CASSPRAGGDNEQFF.